The rows below give T cell receptor beta chains drawn from one sample of a study of vaccination effects on CD4 cells after COVID-19. No antigen has been assigned to these receptors. TCRdb keeps only in-frame clones here, not all; method: immunoSEQ multiplex PCR. This repertoire shows 72,000 or so clones, around two thirds found once; its top ten account for about 2.2%. The sequenced sample was CD4+ T cells from PBMCs cultured without peptide, obtained after COVID-19 vaccination. Every receptor here comes from a human donor who received a COVID-19 vaccine. The CDR3 runs from the conserved cysteine through the conserved F or W.

TRBJ2-5,TRBV18,CASSPQGFETQYF
TRBJ2-2,TRBV6-5,CASSRTRGNTGELFF
TRBJ1-2,TRBV7-3,CASSLDGGWDGYTF
TRBJ2-3,TRBV19,CASTRPTDTQYF
TRBJ1-2,TRBV5-1,CASSLQQAGRGYTF
TRBJ2-3,TRBV19,CASSILGGSSTDTQYF
TRBJ2-2,TRBV11-2,CASSLDLPGLAGANTGELFF
TRBJ2-5,TRBV7-3,CASSLIAGETQYF
TRBJ2-5,TRBV19,CASSIGQGAETQYF
TRBJ1-4,TRBV7-8,CASSFKGEGMRLFF
TRBJ1-3,TRBV29-1,CSVINTGGDGNTIYF
TRBJ1-2,TRBV4-3,CASSQEQGTYGYTF
TRBJ1-1,TRBV10-3,CAISEVSNTEAFF
TRBJ1-4,TRBV6-5,CASRQTGGDEKLFF
TRBJ1-2,TRBV24-1,CATSEGQGANYGYTF
TRBJ1-2,TRBV30,CAARVAGDRYGYTF
TRBJ2-2,TRBV2,CASRSGSGNTGELFF
TRBJ2-5,TRBV7-2,CASSPQGRETQYF
TRBJ1-2,TRBV5-6,CASSLGPRLNYGYTF
TRBJ1-6,TRBV6-5,CASSLSTGVSPLHF
TRBJ1-2,TRBV12-3/TRBV12-4,CASSFGAGYTF
TRBJ1-2,TRBV24-1,CATSDPQGGTYGYTF
TRBJ2-3,TRBV29-1,CSVEDRRRGGRSDTQYF
TRBJ2-2,TRBV28,CASSFPSSGTGNTGELFF